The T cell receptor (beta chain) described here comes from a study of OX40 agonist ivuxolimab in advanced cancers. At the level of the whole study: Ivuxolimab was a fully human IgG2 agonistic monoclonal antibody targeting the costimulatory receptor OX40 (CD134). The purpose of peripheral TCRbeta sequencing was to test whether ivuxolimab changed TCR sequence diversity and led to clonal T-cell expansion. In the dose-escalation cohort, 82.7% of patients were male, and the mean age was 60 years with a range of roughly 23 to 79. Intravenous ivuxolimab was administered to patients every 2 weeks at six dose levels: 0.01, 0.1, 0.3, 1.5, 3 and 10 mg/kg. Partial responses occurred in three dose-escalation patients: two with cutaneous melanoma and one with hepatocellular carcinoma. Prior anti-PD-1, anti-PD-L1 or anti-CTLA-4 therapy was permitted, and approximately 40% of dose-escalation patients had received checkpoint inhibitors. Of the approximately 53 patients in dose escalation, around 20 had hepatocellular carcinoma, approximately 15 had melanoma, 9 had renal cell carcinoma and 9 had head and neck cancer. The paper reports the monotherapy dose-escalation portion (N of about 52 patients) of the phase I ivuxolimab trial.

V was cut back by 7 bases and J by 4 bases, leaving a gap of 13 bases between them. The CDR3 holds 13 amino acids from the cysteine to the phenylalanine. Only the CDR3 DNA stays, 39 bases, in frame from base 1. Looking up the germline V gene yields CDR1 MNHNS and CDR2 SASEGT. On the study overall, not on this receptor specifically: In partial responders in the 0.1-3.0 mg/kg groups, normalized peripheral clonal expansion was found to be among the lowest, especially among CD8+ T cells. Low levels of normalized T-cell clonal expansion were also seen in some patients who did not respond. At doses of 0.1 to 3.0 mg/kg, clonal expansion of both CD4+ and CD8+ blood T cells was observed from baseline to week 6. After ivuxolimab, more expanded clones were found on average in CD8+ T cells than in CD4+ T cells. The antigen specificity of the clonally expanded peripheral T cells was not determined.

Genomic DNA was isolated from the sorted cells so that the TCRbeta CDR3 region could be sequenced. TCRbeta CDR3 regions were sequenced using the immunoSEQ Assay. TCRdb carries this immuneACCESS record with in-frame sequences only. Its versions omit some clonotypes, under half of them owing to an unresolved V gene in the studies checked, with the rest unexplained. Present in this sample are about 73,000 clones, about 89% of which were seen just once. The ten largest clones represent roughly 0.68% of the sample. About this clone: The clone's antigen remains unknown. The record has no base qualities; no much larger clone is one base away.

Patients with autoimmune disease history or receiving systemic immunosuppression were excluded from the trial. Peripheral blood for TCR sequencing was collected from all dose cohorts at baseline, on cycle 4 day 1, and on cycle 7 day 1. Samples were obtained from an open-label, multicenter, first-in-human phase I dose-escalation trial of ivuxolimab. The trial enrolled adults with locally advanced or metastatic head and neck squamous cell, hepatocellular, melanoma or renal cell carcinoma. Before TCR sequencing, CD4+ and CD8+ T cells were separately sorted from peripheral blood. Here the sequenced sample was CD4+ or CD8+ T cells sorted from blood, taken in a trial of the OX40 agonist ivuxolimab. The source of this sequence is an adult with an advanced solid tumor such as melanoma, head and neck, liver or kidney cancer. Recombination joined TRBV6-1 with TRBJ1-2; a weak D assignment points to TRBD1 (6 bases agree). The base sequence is TGTGCCAGCATACAGGGAGACGTCTATGGCTACACCTTC. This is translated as CASIQGDVYGYTF.